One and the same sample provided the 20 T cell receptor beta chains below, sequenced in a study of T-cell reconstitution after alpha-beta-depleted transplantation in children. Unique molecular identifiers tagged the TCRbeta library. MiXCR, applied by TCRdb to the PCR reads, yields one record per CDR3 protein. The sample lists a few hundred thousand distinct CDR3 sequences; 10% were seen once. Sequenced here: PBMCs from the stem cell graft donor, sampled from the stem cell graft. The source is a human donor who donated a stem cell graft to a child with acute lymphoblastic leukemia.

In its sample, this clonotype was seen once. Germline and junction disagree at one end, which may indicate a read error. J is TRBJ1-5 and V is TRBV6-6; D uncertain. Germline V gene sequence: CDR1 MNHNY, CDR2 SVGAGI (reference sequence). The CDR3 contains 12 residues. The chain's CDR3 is CASSPVEQPLHF. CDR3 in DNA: TGTGCCAGCAGTCCTGTGGAGCAGCCCCTGCATTTT.

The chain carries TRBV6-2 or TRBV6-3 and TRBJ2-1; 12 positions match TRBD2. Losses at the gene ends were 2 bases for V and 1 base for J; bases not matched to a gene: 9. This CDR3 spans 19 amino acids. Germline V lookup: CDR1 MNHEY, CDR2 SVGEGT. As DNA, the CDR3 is TGTGCCAGCAGTTACCCGGTAGGACTAGCGGGAAGTTCCTACAATGAGCAGTTCTTC. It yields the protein CASSYPVGLAGSSYNEQFF.

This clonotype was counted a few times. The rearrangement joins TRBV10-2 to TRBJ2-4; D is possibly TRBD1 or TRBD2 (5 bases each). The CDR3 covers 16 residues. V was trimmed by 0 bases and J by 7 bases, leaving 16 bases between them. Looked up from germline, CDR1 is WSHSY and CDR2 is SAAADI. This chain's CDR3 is CASSESGVRVRNIQYF. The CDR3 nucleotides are TGCGCCAGCAGTGAGTCGGGGGTAAGGGTCCGCAACATTCAGTACTTC.

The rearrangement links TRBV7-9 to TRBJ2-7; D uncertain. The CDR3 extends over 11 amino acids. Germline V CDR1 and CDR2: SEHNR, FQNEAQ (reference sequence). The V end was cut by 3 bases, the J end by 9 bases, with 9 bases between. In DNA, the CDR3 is TGTGCCAGCAGCTTCGGAGACCCGCAGTACTTC. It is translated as CASSFGDPQYF.

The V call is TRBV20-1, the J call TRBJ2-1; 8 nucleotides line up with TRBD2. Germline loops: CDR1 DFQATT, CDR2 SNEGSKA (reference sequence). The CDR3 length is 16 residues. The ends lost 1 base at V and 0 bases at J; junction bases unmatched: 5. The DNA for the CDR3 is TGCAGTGCTAGAGCTCTAGCGGGTTTCTCCTACAATGAGCAGTTCTTC. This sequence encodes CSARALAGFSYNEQFF.

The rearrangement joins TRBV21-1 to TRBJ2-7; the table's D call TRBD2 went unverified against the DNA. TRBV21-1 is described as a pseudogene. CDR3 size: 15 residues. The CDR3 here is CASTSRGSGSYEQYF. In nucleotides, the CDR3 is TGTGCCAGCACCTCTAGGGGGAGTGGGTCCTACGAGCAGTACTTC.

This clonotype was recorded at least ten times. CDR3 amino acids: CASSFTTGGRNQPQHF. Written as DNA, the CDR3 is TGTGCCAGCAGCTTTACGACAGGGGGCAGGAATCAGCCCCAGCATTTT. The rearrangement joins TRBV7-2 to TRBJ1-5; 10 positions agree with TRBD1. The CDR3 is made up of 16 amino acids. The V gene end was trimmed by 3 bases and the J gene end by 4 bases; junction bases not matched to a gene: 6. The germline V gene has CDR1 SGHTA and CDR2 FQGNSA. Based on the CDR3 plus reference TRBV7-2 and TRBJ1-5, the full variable domain is GAGVSQSPSNKVTEKGKDVELRCDPISGHTALYWYRQSLGQGLEFLIYFQGNSAPDKSGLPSDRFSAERTGGSVSTLTIQRTQQEDSAVYLCASSFTTGGRNQPQHFGDGTRLSIL.

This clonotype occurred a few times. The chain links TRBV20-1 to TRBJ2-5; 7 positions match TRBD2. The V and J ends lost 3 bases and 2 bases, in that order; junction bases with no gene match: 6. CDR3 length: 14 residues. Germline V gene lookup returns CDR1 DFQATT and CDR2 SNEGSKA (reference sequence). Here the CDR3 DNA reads TGCAGTGCTAGCGGCGACGGGAGGCAAGAGACCCAGTACTTC. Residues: CSASGDGRQETQYF.

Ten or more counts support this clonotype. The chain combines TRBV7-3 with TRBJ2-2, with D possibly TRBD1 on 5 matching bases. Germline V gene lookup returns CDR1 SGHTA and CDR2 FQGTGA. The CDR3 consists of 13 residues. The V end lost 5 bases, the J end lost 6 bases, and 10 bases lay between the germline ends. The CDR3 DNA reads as TGTGCCAGCAGCCCGACAGTGCCCGGGGAGCTGTTTTTT. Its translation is CASSPTVPGELFF. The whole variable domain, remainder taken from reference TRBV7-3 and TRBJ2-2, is GAGVSQTPSNKVTEKGKYVELRCDPISGHTALYWYRQSLGQGPEFLIYFQGTGAADDSGLPNDRFFAVRPEGSVSTLKIQRTERGDSAVYLCASSPTVPGELFFGEGSRLTVL.

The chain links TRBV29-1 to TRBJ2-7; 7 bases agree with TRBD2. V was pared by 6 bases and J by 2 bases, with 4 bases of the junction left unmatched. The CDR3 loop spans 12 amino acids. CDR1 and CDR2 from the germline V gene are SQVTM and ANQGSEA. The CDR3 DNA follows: TGCAGCGTAGGCGGGAGCGCCTACGAGCAGTACTTC. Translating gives CSVGGSAYEQYF.

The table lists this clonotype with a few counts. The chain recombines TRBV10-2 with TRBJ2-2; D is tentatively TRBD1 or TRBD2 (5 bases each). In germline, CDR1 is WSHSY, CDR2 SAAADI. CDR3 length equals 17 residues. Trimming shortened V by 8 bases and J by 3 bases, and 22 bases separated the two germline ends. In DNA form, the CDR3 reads TGCGCCAGCGGGGGTAGGGGAACCTCCGTCTACACCGGGGAGCTGTTTTTT. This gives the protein CASGGRGTSVYTGELFF.

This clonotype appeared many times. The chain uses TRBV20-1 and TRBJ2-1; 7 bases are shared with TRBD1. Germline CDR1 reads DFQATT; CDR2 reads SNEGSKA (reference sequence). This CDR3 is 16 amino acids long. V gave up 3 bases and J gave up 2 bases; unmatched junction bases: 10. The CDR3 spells CSARDRTGPPYNEQFF. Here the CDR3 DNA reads TGCAGTGCTAGGGACAGGACAGGCCCTCCCTACAATGAGCAGTTCTTC.

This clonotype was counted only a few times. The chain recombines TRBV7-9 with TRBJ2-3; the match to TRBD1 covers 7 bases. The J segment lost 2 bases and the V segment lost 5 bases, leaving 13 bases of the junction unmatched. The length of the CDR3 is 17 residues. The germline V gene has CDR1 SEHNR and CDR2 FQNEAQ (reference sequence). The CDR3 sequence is CASSATGTGWATDTQYF. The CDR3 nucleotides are TGTGCCAGCAGCGCGACAGGGACCGGGTGGGCCACAGATACGCAGTATTTT.

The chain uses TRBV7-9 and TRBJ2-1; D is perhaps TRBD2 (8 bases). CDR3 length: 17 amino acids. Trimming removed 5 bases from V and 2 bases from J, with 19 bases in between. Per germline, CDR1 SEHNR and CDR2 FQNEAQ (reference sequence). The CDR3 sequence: CASSPPYGRGPYNEQFF. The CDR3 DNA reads TGTGCCAGCAGCCCCCCTTACGGGAGGGGGCCCTACAATGAGCAGTTCTTC.

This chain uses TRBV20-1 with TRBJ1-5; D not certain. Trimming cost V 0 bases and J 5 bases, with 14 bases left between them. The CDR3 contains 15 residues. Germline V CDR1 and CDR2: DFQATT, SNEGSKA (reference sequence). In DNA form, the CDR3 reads TGCAGTGCTAGAGATGGGAAGGGTTTCGATCAGCCCCAGCATTTT. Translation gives CSARDGKGFDQPQHF.

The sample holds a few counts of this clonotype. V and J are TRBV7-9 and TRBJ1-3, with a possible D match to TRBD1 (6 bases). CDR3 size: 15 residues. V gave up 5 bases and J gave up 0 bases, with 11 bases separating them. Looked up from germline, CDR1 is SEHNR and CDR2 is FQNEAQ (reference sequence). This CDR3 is CASSEYRDSGNTIYF. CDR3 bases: TGTGCCAGCAGCGAATACAGGGACTCTGGAAACACCATATATTTT.

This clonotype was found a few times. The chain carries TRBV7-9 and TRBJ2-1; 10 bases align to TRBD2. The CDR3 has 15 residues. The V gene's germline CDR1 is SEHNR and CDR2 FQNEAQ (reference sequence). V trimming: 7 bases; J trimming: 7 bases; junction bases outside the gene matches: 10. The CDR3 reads CASNRAGGPSNEQFF. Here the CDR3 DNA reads TGTGCCAGCAACAGAGCGGGAGGGCCCTCGAATGAGCAGTTCTTC.

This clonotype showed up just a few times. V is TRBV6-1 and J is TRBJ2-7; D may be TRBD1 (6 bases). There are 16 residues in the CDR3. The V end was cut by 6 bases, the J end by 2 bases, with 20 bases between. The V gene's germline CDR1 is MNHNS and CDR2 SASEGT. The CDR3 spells CASREKSDRLTYEQYF. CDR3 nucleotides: TGTGCCAGCAGGGAAAAATCCGACAGGCTAACCTACGAGCAGTACTTC.

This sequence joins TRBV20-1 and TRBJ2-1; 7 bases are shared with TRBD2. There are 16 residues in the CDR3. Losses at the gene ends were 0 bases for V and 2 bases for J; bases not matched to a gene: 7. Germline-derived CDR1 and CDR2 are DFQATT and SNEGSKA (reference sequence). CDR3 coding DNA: TGCAGTGCTAGAGAACTACTAGCGCTAACCTACAATGAGCAGTTCTTC. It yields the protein CSARELLALTYNEQFF.

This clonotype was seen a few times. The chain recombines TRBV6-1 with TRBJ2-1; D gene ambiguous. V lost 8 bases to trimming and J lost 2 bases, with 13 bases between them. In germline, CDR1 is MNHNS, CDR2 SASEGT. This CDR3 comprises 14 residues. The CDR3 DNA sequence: TGTGCCAGCGGCGAACCGCCTCCCTACAATGAGCAGTTCTTC. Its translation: CASGEPPPYNEQFF.